The clone carrying this TCR beta chain has ten or more counts. The antigen is unknown. This sample's RNA came from whole unsorted tissue. The normal lung tissue was taken more than 3 cm from the tumor edge. Germline V gene data show CDR1 as MNHEY and CDR2 as SVGEGT. V lost 6 bases and J lost 6, with 12 bases in between. The CDR3 sequence is 12 residues long. TCRbeta libraries were built with three rounds of nested PCR, modified from ARM-PCR. TCRdb re-called the multiplex PCR reads with MiXCR, one entry per CDR3 protein. The sample holds 60,000 to 80,000 distinct CDR3 sequences, about two thirds seen once. These data originate in a study of tumor and adjacent non-tumor tissue in lung cancer. In the study overall: Stage I to III disease affected over nine men and several women aged roughly 31 to 85.

Notes on the study in general: In normal lung, the top 100 clones were significantly more dominant than in tumor.

The sequence was obtained from a woman aged 45-60 years with non-small cell lung cancer. Sequencing was done on a sample of distant non-tumor lung tissue. V and J are TRBV6-2 or TRBV6-3 and TRBJ2-7; unclear D gene. CDR3 sequence reads: CASSYDKGEQYF. The DNA for the CDR3 is TGTGCCAGCAGCTATGATAAAGGCGAGCAGTACTTC.